This T cell receptor (beta chain) was captured by sequencing in a study of PD-L1 blockade in urothelial cancer. Study overall: Males with bladder-origin urothelial cancer made up about 90% of the roughly 29 patients. Blood analysis was done at 3 weeks (second dose) and 6 weeks after treatment began.

The CDR3 consists of 19 residues. Unmatched junction bases numbered 13, after V lost 0 bases and J lost 4 bases. Germline CDR1 SEHNR, CDR2 FQNEAQ (reference sequence). TCRdb keeps only in-frame clones here, not all; method: immunoSEQ multiplex PCR. Of 72,000 or so clones listed, 88% are singletons. This sample's time point: peripheral blood 6 weeks after treatment start. The patients had locally advanced or metastatic urothelial carcinoma. Pretreatment sampling and on-treatment sampling together yielded between 1 and 8 samples for each patient. The TCR was taken from a man in his sixties with urothelial cancer. The genes are TRBV7-9 and TRBJ2-3, with 10 bases that match TRBD2. The sample was PBMCs, taken around atezolizumab (anti-PD-L1) treatment. This CDR3 reads CASSLARLAGALIADTQYF. Here the CDR3 DNA reads TGTGCCAGCAGCTTAGCGAGGCTAGCGGGAGCTCTTATCGCAGATACGCAGTATTTT.